Included here is one TCR beta chain sequence, with context. Generated by immunoSEQ multiplex PCR, the TCRdb table keeps only in-frame clones and is missing some. The sample holds under 150,000 clones, approximately 90% seen once. These data belong to a study of cytotoxic CD8 clonotypes in ibrutinib-treated CLL. Study as a whole: Some 25 partial and 2 complete responses; at median 68 months, roughly 14 remitted, about 12 progressed.

Sample: PBMCs, taken after 12 months of ibrutinib treatment. The receptor was isolated from a human donor with chronic lymphocytic leukemia.

The CDR3 sequence: CASSPGLAANTGELFF. As DNA, the CDR3 is TGCGCCAGCAGCCCAGGACTAGCGGCGAACACCGGGGAGCTGTTTTTT. This chain connects TRBV5-1 to TRBJ2-2; 10 bases map to TRBD2. The CDR3 length is 16 residues. J was trimmed by 0 bases and V by 4 bases; bases with no gene match: 3. In germline, CDR1 is SGHRS, CDR2 YFSETQ. Together with reference TRBV5-1 and TRBJ2-2, the CDR3 gives the full variable domain: KAGVTQTPRYLIKTRGQQVTLSCSPISGHRSVSWYQQTPGQGLQFLFEYFSETQRNKGNFPGRFSGRQFSNSRSEMNVSTLELGDSALYLCASSPGLAANTGELFFGEGSRLTVL.